The entry that follows covers one T cell receptor beta chain sequence. TCRdb's copy holds only in-frame clones and misses some; the assay was immunoSEQ multiplex PCR. Here the sample spans approximately 80,000 clones, just over 85% being singletons. The data are from a study of cytotoxic CD8 clonotypes in ibrutinib-treated CLL. Overall study context: Response samples were taken after a median of about 11 months on treatment, range 6 to 36.

In germline, CDR1 is SGHRS, CDR2 YFSETQ. The ends lost 4 bases at V and 8 bases at J; junction bases unmatched: 4. This CDR3 contains 14 residues. The sample here was PBMCs, taken before ibrutinib treatment. This sequence joins TRBV5-1 and TRBJ2-1; 12 nucleotides line up with TRBD1. The TCR sequence derives from a human donor with chronic lymphocytic leukemia. The CDR3 protein is CASSLGTGGDEQFF. The CDR3 bases are TGCGCCAGCAGCCTCGGGACAGGGGGCGATGAGCAGTTCTTC.